This record looks at one TCR beta chain sequence and its context. The CDR3 covers 17 residues. Germline V gene lookup returns CDR1 SNHLY and CDR2 FYNNEI. V shed 5 bases and J 1 base; nucleotides not matched to a gene: 9. This specimen belongs to a study of cytomegalovirus exposure and HLA in healthy donors. Assay: immunoSEQ multiplex PCR; the TCRdb copy retains only in-frame clones and omits some. The table shows some 150,000 clones, with around 88% occurring only once. The sample comprised PBMCs. The chain carries TRBV2 and TRBJ2-1; 9 bases are shared with TRBD2. The sequence derives from a woman aged 18-30 years in good health and CMV-seropositive. The CDR3 DNA reads TGTGCCAGCAGTCTAGCGGGGTATAGATCATCCTACAATGAGCAGTTCTTC. The encoded protein is CASSLAGYRSSYNEQFF.